A single sample is the source of the 3 T cell receptor beta chains below, sequenced in a study of shared T cell receptors in the human thymus. Method: immunoSEQ multiplex PCR; TCRdb's copy keeps in-frame clones and lacks some. The sample holds about 730,000 clones, 70% to 90% seen once. This sample also appeared in a second study, on human thymus T cells.

Material: thymocytes. These receptors all come from a girl under three years old with a congenital heart defect.

The chain joins TRBV7-9 to TRBJ2-1; 9 bases map to TRBD2. Germline CDR1 SEHNR, CDR2 FQNEAQ (reference sequence). The CDR3 spans 16 residues. V shed 2 bases, J shed 8 bases, and the junction held 10 bases outside the gene matches. The CDR3 nucleotides are TGTGCCAGCAGCTTATTGGGAGCGGGGGGAAGGGATGAGCAGTTCTTC. Amino acid sequence: CASSLLGAGGRDEQFF.

This clone was found once. The J gene is TRBJ2-3, the V gene TRBV7-2, with 8 bases that match TRBD2. CDR1 SGHTA and CDR2 FQGNSA come from the germline V gene. Trimming cost V 3 bases and J 4 bases; bases outside gene matches: 12. CDR3 length equals 17 residues. The CDR3 coding sequence is TGTGCCAGCAGCTTGAGCGGGAGTCACTCCGGCGCAGATACGCAGTATTTT. This translates into CASSLSGSHSGADTQYF.

The chain employs TRBV4-3 and TRBJ2-5, with D maybe TRBD1 (6 bases). Between the trimmed V and J ends, which lost 1 base and 2 bases, there was a span of 17 bases. Germline assignment: CDR1 LGHNA and CDR2 YSLEER. CDR3 length: 17 amino acids. CDR3 amino acids: CASSQGAGANRQETQYF. CDR3 sequence (DNA): TGCGCCAGCAGCCAAGGGGCAGGGGCGAACAGGCAAGAGACCCAGTACTTC.